This TCR beta chain was sequenced in a study of cytomegalovirus exposure and HLA in healthy donors. Study overall: A previous analysis identified around 120 million unique TCR beta sequences derived from roughly 180 million T cells. General study results and limits: The authors listed approximately 160 TCR beta chains as cytomegalovirus-associated. A few of the chains that were CMV-associated were confirmed in vitro to be specific for CMV antigens. Donors were assumed by presence/absence analyses to have roughly uniform sequencing depth.

Note on this clone: Its target is unknown.

The germline V gene has CDR1 SGHNT and CDR2 YYREEE (reference sequence). This CDR3 comprises 16 residues. With 4 bases clipped from V and 1 base from J, the junction kept 8 bases outside the gene matches. This PCR relied on a set of 60 Vbeta primers and 13 Jbeta primers. The repertoire was sequenced with immunoSEQ multiplex PCR; TCRdb's copy has only in-frame clones and lacks some. The table records about 59,000 clones, roughly 77% of them present only once. This receptor was obtained from a young man in good health and CMV-seropositive. The chain carries TRBV5-4 and TRBJ2-3, with 8 bases fitting TRBD2. Sequencing input: PBMCs. The CDR3 bases are TGTGCCAGCAGCCTCGGCGGGGGGCGGGGCACAGATACGCAGTATTTT. As protein: CASSLGGGRGTDTQYF.